This record looks at one T cell receptor beta chain sequence and its context. As yet, its antigen is unknown. This specimen comes from a study of T-cell memory formation after mild COVID-19. Across the whole study: Clusters of TCRs were largely donor specific.

Regarding the study as a whole: Memory cells collected pre-infection included some clones that later responded, suggesting cross-reactive memory joined. The study found contracting CD4+ clones mainly in CM and EM and contracting CD8+ clones in EMRA.

After 5'RACE with constant-segment primers, TCR alpha and TCR beta cDNA libraries carrying sample barcodes and UMIs were obtained. TCRdb passed the 5' RACE reads through MiXCR, listing each CDR3 protein once. The sample shows about 600,000 distinct CDR3 sequences, about a fifth of them seen only once. This CDR3 contains 13 residues. The trim removed 7 bases at V and 6 bases at J, leaving 5 bases unmatched. Germline V gene data show CDR1 as SQVTM and CDR2 as ANQGSEA. Sequences were obtained from PBMCs or a T cell subset sorted from them (not recorded which). This sequence was found in an adult woman who had mild COVID-19 (a few samples of this study predate the infection). Cell type and time point are not known. The rearrangement joins TRBV29-1 to TRBJ2-1; 11 positions match TRBD2. The CDR3 DNA is TGCAGCGCGGGACTAGCGGCGACCAATGAGCAGTTCTTC. Protein product: CSAGLAATNEQFF.